One and the same sample provided the 19 T cell receptor beta chains below, sequenced in a study of monozygotic twins with inflammatory bowel disease. No DNA is given; TCRdb re-called the 5' RACE reads and lists each CDR3 protein once. The listing contains about 160,000 distinct CDR3 sequences. Material: blood. The receptor source for this set is a human donor with ulcerative colitis or Crohn's disease, or a healthy co-twin of an affected twin (not recorded which).

The chain has TRBV3-1 and TRBJ1-4. The CDR3 is made up of 14 amino acids. The V gene's germline CDR1 is LGHDT and CDR2 YNNKEL (reference sequence). Here the CDR3 reads CASSQRQSNEKLFF.

The gene calls are TRBV6-1 and TRBJ1-2. The CDR3 contains 14 residues. Germline CDR1 reads MNHNS; CDR2 reads SASEGT. The CDR3 loop is CASRNGPPVYGYTF.

This chain connects TRBV12-3 or TRBV12-4 to TRBJ2-5; TCRdb lists TRBD2, though no DNA is available to test this call. The CDR3 has 19 residues. CDR3 loop: CASSPRLAGVLGSEETQYF.

The chain couples TRBV5-1 to TRBJ2-1. The CDR3 extends over 13 amino acids. The germline V gene has CDR1 SGHRS and CDR2 YFSETQ. CDR3 sequence reads: CASSEQEYNEQFF.

The chain combines TRBV7-9 with TRBJ2-5; with no DNA, the TCRdb D assignment of TRBD2 cannot be verified. Germline V gene data show CDR1 as SEHNR and CDR2 as FQNEAQ (reference sequence). This CDR3 has 15 residues. The CDR3 here is CASARDYFIKETQYF.

The rearrangement joins TRBV5-1 to TRBJ2-2; TCRdb selects TRBD1, and the lack of DNA leaves this call unchecked. The CDR3 has 17 amino acids. Germline loops: CDR1 SGHRS, CDR2 YFSETQ. This chain's CDR3 is CASSLARQGRGTGELFF.

CDR3 amino acids: CASSPPVQETQYF. The chain has TRBV18 and TRBJ2-5. CDR1 and CDR2 from the germline V gene are KGHSH and LQKENI. The CDR3 loop spans 13 amino acids.

This sequence joins TRBV27 and TRBJ1-6. The CDR3 contains 15 residues. Per the germline V gene, CDR1 is MNHEY and CDR2 is SMNVEV (reference sequence). The CDR3 sequence is CASRLTPTYNSPLHF.

The chain employs TRBV6-1 and TRBJ2-1. This CDR3 has 16 residues. Germline CDR1 reads MNHNS; CDR2 reads SASEGT. The CDR3 loop reads CASSLAGDPEYNEQFF.

V and J are TRBV6-1 and TRBJ1-1; there is no DNA to check the TCRdb D call of TRBD1. The CDR3 is made up of 15 amino acids. CDR1 MNHNS and CDR2 SASEGT come from the germline V gene. The CDR3 region is CASSRPGTVNTEAFF.

The chain has TRBV29-1 and TRBJ2-6. From germline, CDR1 is SQVTM and CDR2 ANQGSEA. The CDR3 spans 15 residues. The CDR3: CSVGGRNSGANVLTF.

The chain combines TRBV5-5 with TRBJ2-5. CDR1 SGHKS and CDR2 YYEKEE come from the germline V gene (reference sequence). The CDR3 length is 12 residues. The CDR3 protein is CASSFREETQYF.

The chain joins TRBV18 to TRBJ2-1; TCRdb's D gene call, TRBD2, goes unchecked for lack of DNA. CDR3 length: 17 residues. Germline CDR1 and CDR2: KGHSH and LQKENI. The CDR3 sequence: CASSALAGEVLGNVQFF.

The V call is TRBV12-3 or TRBV12-4, the J call TRBJ2-4; lacking DNA, the TRBD1 call made by TCRdb goes unchecked. CDR3 length: 16 residues. The CDR3 loop is CASSLQGSIAKNIQYF.

This chain links TRBV27 with TRBJ2-7; TCRdb's assignment of TRBD2 cannot be checked, as there is no DNA. Germline loops: CDR1 MNHEY, CDR2 SMNVEV (reference sequence). CDR3 length: 16 residues. The CDR3 sequence is CASSRFGRSDSYEQYF.

The V call is TRBV29-1, the J call TRBJ2-7; TCRdb picks TRBD2, but there is no DNA to check that call. The germline CDR1 and CDR2 sequences are SQVTM and ANQGSEA. The CDR3 runs 15 residues. The chain's CDR3 is CSVETEWPSSYEQYF.

The chain is built from TRBV13 and TRBJ2-6; absent DNA, TCRdb's TRBD1 call cannot be checked. The CDR3 has 15 residues. Germline CDR1 reads PRHDT; CDR2 reads FYEKMQ (reference sequence). The CDR3 loop is CASSDQGTGANVLTF.

The rearrangement links TRBV28 to TRBJ2-5; TCRdb reports TRBD2, a call that lacks DNA to check it against. Germline CDR1 is MDHEN and CDR2 is SYDVKM. The CDR3 is 16 amino acids. The CDR3 spells CASSPDLAGDGETQYF.

The chain recombines TRBV6-5 with TRBJ1-1; the TCRdb call, TRBD1, lacks DNA for checking. CDR3 length: 15 residues. CDR1 is MNHEY and CDR2 is SVGAGI in the germline V gene. CDR3 sequence: CASSYWKGAFTEAFF.